The rows below give T cell receptor beta chains drawn from one sample of a study of identical twins. In TCRdb, the 5' RACE reads were re-called with MiXCR into one record per CDR3 protein. The sample yields under 800,000 distinct CDR3 sequences, 20% to 25% seen once. These records were also assigned to another study, of T cells expressing NK-cell markers.

Input material: PBMCs. The receptors were gathered from a young woman in good health. CDR3s leave out the opening cysteine and the closing phenylalanine or tryptophan. Size values are once, few and many counts, or a class for expanded clones, and some rows have none.

CDR3 length	clone size	V gene	J gene	CDR3 protein
15	many	TRBV11-2	TRBJ2-1	ASSFPSLAGSPNEQF
9	NA	TRBV25-1	TRBJ1-2	ASRTGAGYT
13	few	TRBV7-2	TRBJ2-1	ASSGGAGAYNEQF
12	NA	TRBV3-1	TRBJ2-7	ASSPDGPSYEQY
13	NA	TRBV12-3/TRBV12-4	TRBJ2-5	ASIPAGPGGETQY
12	few	TRBV5-1	TRBJ2-1	ASSLPSAWNEQF
12	NA	TRBV29-1	TRBJ2-1	SVTPGSSYNEQF
12	NA	TRBV7-3	TRBJ2-2	ASSSVATDGELF
9	NA	TRBV12-3/TRBV12-4	TRBJ2-1	ASSLGTGKF
10	NA	TRBV29-1	TRBJ1-1	SANSFPAEAF
12	NA	TRBV10-3	TRBJ2-5	AISESGGAETQY
12	NA	TRBV10-3	TRBJ1-6	AISGDRGNSPLH
13	few	TRBV11-2	TRBJ2-5	ASSLGVGLTETQY
11	few	TRBV5-1	TRBJ2-1	ASTSGGTNEQF
13	many	TRBV12-3/TRBV12-4	TRBJ2-4	ASSFTTAGQNIQY
14	NA	TRBV5-1	TRBJ2-1	ASSLVRQALWNEQF
9	NA	TRBV25-1	TRBJ2-7	ASSGYYEQY
12	NA	TRBV27	TRBJ2-3	ASSRQGFTDTQY
9	many	TRBV29-1	TRBJ1-2	SVEGRYGYT
14	NA	TRBV28	TRBJ2-3	ASSSYTAEGTDTQY
11	once	TRBV3-1	TRBJ2-1	ASSQLVAAEQF
12	NA	TRBV27	TRBJ2-7	ASSLGTGGGEQY
12	NA	TRBV12-3/TRBV12-4	TRBJ1-2	ASSPDRGFGGYT
11	few	TRBV20-1	TRBJ2-2	SARILNTGELF
14	NA	TRBV12-5	TRBJ2-1	ASGSTGTGSYNEQF
13	NA	TRBV10-3	TRBJ1-5	AIGGGDYSNQPQH
11	few	TRBV6-5	TRBJ2-1	ASSYRDPRKQF
13	NA	TRBV2	TRBJ2-3	ASSEWSGYPDTQY
15	NA	TRBV18	TRBJ2-6	ASSPPSRGPGANVLT
12	NA	TRBV5-1	TRBJ2-2	ASSFGANTGELF
11	NA	TRBV29-1	TRBJ2-7	SVVQRSSYEQY
13	NA	TRBV10-3	TRBJ2-7	AIGLPTGGTNEQY
11	NA	TRBV20-1	TRBJ2-3	SAGTGWVDTQY
12	NA	TRBV10-3	TRBJ2-2	AISGGGRTGELF
11	many	TRBV5-6	TRBJ2-5	ASSLNPKVTQY
14	NA	TRBV3-1	TRBJ2-1	ASSQDGQSSFNEQF
11	many	TRBV12-3/TRBV12-4	TRBJ2-2	ASSLSVTGELF